This T cell receptor (beta chain) came from a study of control samples from healthy donors and cancer patients. Libraries were prepared by immunoSEQ multiplex PCR; TCRdb keeps only in-frame clonotypes and omits some of them. The profile shows some 130,000 clones, approximately 86% of them singletons. Germline V gives CDR1 SGHDN, CDR2 FVKESK. This CDR3 comprises 14 residues. Trimming removed 4 bases at V and 5 bases at J, with 14 bases between. The TCR was taken from a woman aged 30 to 39 in good health. The J gene is TRBJ1-2, the V gene TRBV14; the D gene is possibly TRBD1 (6 bases). The material sequenced was blood. CDR3 amino acids: CASSPPGQPYGYTF. The CDR3 DNA follows: TGTGCCAGCAGCCCCCCCGGACAGCCTTATGGCTACACCTTC. Filled out from reference TRBV14 and TRBJ1-2, the complete variable domain reads EAGVTQFPSHSVIEKGQTVTLRCDPISGHDNLYWYRRVMGKEIKFLLHFVKESKQDESGMPNNRFLAERTGGTYSTLKVQPAELEDSGVYFCASSPPGQPYGYTFGSGTRLTVV.